This T cell receptor (beta chain) was found in a study of blood T cells in healthy people across ages. Looking at the study overall: Through template switching, about one barcoded beta molecule was captured per two T cells, as measured in model experiments.

A second PCR, run for about 7 to 12 cycles, used a sample-barcoded 5' primer plus a J-beta primer mix. Researchers report that a template-switch adaptor with 12 random nucleotides tagged each cDNA molecule. TCRdb ran MiXCR on the 5' RACE reads and lists one entry per CDR3 protein. The sample records 1.5 million or so distinct CDR3 sequences, roughly 43% being singletons. The CDR3 runs 13 residues. V shed 5 bases and J shed 4 bases, with 11 bases lying between them. Germline V lookup: CDR1 MNHEY, CDR2 SVGAGI. Worth noting for this clonotype: The antigen is unknown.

Points from the study as a whole: Measured against age, TCR beta diversity per million T cells decreased in a roughly linear manner.

The TCR comes from a woman between 18 and 29 years old in good health. The J gene is TRBJ1-2, the V gene TRBV6-5; D is undetermined. The sample consisted of blood. The CDR3 DNA reads TGTGCCAGCAGTAACCGGGAGACCTATGGCTACACCTTC. Protein product: CASSNRETYGYTF.